The 22 T cell receptor beta chains in this list originate from one sample, sequenced in a study of cytomegalovirus exposure and HLA in healthy donors. Sequencing was performed with immunoSEQ multiplex PCR; in TCRdb, only in-frame clones are kept and a portion is missing. The sample contains some 200,000 clones, approximately 83% of which appear only once. Sequenced sample: PBMCs. The receptors come from a woman younger than 35 in good health and CMV-seropositive.

The chain recombines TRBV21-1 with TRBJ2-3; the D call of TRBD2 is as the table states it, not checked on the DNA. TRBV21-1 is shown as a pseudogene. There are 12 residues in the CDR3. CDR3 amino acids: CASSTYTDTQYF. The CDR3 region has the DNA TGTGCCAGCAGCACTTATACAGATACGCAGTATTTT.

The rearrangement uses TRBV6-5 and TRBJ2-2; TRBD2 is a possible D gene (7 bases). The CDR3 consists of 12 residues. Germline CDR1 and CDR2: MNHEY and SVGAGI. V lost 7 bases and J 6 bases, leaving 9 bases between the germline ends. The DNA of the CDR3 is TGTGCCAGCACGGGGGGCCCCGGGGAGCTGTTTTTT. Its translation: CASTGGPGELFF.

The chain employs TRBV7-3 and TRBJ2-1, with 12 positions matching TRBD2. This CDR3 contains 16 residues. V gave up 5 bases and J gave up 6 bases; unmatched junction bases: 8. The germline CDR1 and CDR2 sequences are SGHTA and FQGTGA. The CDR3 loop is CASSKLAGGRTNEQFF. The CDR3 region has the DNA TGTGCCAGCAGCAAACTAGCGGGGGGAAGAACCAATGAGCAGTTCTTC.

This clone was recorded once. V usage is TRBV6-5 and J usage is TRBJ1-2; D is unclear. Germline V gene lookup returns CDR1 MNHEY and CDR2 SVGAGI. The CDR3 sequence is 15 residues long. The germline V and J ends were trimmed by 3 bases and 0 bases, with 11 bases remaining between them. This CDR3 is CASSYYRGANYGYTF. The CDR3 DNA is TGTGCCAGCAGTTATTATCGGGGAGCTAACTATGGCTACACCTTC.

The chain uses TRBV6-5 and TRBJ1-2; D uncertain. The CDR3 extends over 12 amino acids. Germline assignment: CDR1 MNHEY and CDR2 SVGAGI. V dropped 6 bases and J dropped 0 bases, with 5 bases sitting between them. The CDR3 coding sequence is TGTGCCAGCAGCACAGCTAACTATGGCTACACCTTC. It codes for CASSTANYGYTF.

V is TRBV19 and J is TRBJ2-7; 9 bases agree with TRBD2. Germline V lookup: CDR1 LNHDA, CDR2 SQIVND (reference sequence). The junction had 2 bases not matched to a gene; V was cut back by 1 base and J by 1 base. The CDR3 is made up of 15 amino acids. The CDR3 reads CASSIGLAASYEQYF. The CDR3 DNA sequence: TGTGCCAGTAGTATAGGACTAGCGGCATCCTACGAGCAGTACTTC.

The chain has TRBV7-6 and TRBJ2-1; D unclear. The CDR3 has 13 residues. V lost 0 bases to trimming and J lost 11 bases, with 11 bases between them. Germline CDR1 and CDR2: SGHVS and FNYEAQ. CDR3 residues: CASSLALGSQQFF. CDR3 nucleotides: TGTGCCAGCAGCTTAGCCCTGGGCAGCCAGCAGTTCTTC.

This clone was observed a handful of times. The rearrangement links TRBV6-5 to TRBJ1-2; 9 positions agree with TRBD1. The CDR3 sequence is 14 residues long. V gave up 2 bases and J gave up 8 bases; unmatched junction bases: 6. In germline, CDR1 is MNHEY, CDR2 SVGAGI. The CDR3 region has the DNA TGTGCCAGCAGTTACGGGACAGGGAAAGGCGGCTACACCTTC. Translating it yields CASSYGTGKGGYTF.

The chain is built from TRBV4-1 and TRBJ2-5, with a weak D call TRBD1 (6 bases). Trimming cost V 4 bases and J 6 bases, with 18 bases left between them. Germline V gene lookup returns CDR1 MGHRA and CDR2 YSYEKL. The CDR3 is made up of 15 amino acids. In nucleotides, the CDR3 is TGCGCCAGCAGCCCCCAAAAGCAGGGGATACAGACCCAGTACTTC. Residues: CASSPQKQGIQTQYF.

The V call is TRBV4-1, the J call TRBJ2-5, with 10 bases fitting TRBD2. The CDR3 is 18 residues long. The V gene's germline CDR1 is MGHRA and CDR2 YSYEKL. V lost 1 base to trimming and J lost 2 bases; unmatched junction nucleotides: 10. Here the CDR3 reads CASSQVRLAGVRQETQYF. DNA of the CDR3: TGCGCCAGCAGCCAAGTCCGCCTAGCGGGGGTAAGGCAAGAGACCCAGTACTTC.

The chain employs TRBV14 and TRBJ2-1, with 8 nucleotides matching TRBD1. The CDR3 sequence is 15 residues long. The V gene end was trimmed by 2 bases and the J gene end by 4 bases; junction bases not matched to a gene: 4. Germline V gives CDR1 SGHDN, CDR2 FVKESK. In DNA, the CDR3 is TGTGCCAGCAGCCAATTTGGACAGGGATACAATGAGCAGTTCTTC. Amino acids: CASSQFGQGYNEQFF.

The chain uses TRBV7-9 and TRBJ2-7; tentative D call: TRBD2 (5 bases). Trimming shortened V by 2 bases and J by 5 bases, and 13 bases separated the two germline ends. There are 14 residues in the CDR3. Per germline, CDR1 SEHNR and CDR2 FQNEAQ (reference sequence). Written as DNA, the CDR3 is TGTGCCAGCAGCTTACAAGGACTGCAAGACGAGCAGTACTTC. Translating gives CASSLQGLQDEQYF.

This chain links TRBV5-1 with TRBJ2-1, with no clear D. This CDR3 contains 16 residues. The germline CDR1 and CDR2 sequences are SGHRS and YFSETQ. The V and J ends lost 0 bases and 0 bases respectively, with 10 bases between them. In DNA, the CDR3 is TGCGCCAGCAGCTTGGTGAGTGCTAGCTCCTACAATGAGCAGTTCTTC. As protein: CASSLVSASSYNEQFF.

The genes are TRBV4-3 and TRBJ2-7; 7 positions agree with TRBD1. From germline, CDR1 is LGHNA and CDR2 YSLEER. V was clipped by 3 bases and J by 7 bases; unmatched bases: 18. CDR3 length: 17 amino acids. The CDR3 region is CASSHGHWAGGAWEQYF. CDR3 sequence (DNA): TGCGCCAGCAGCCACGGACACTGGGCAGGGGGAGCGTGGGAGCAGTACTTC.

This clone was counted once. The chain recombines TRBV9 with TRBJ1-2; D not certain. Germline values: CDR1 SGDLS, CDR2 YYNGEE. The CDR3 runs 16 residues. V lost 4 bases to trimming and J lost 3 bases, with 19 bases between them. CDR3 region: CASSPRLGYRDYGYTF. The CDR3, as DNA: TGTGCCAGCAGCCCCCGTCTTGGGTATCGGGACTATGGCTACACCTTC.

This clone has more than one count but fewer than ten. This sequence joins TRBV25-1 and TRBJ2-1; 8 nucleotides align to TRBD2. The CDR3 runs to 16 residues. J lost 5 bases, V lost 1 base, and 7 bases had no gene match. Germline CDR1 and CDR2: MGHDK and SYGVNS. In DNA, the CDR3 is TGTGCCAGCAGTGAATCCCCAGCGGGGGACCACAATGAGCAGTTCTTC. Its translation: CASSESPAGDHNEQFF.

J is TRBJ1-4 and V is TRBV19; D remains unclear. V was cut by 5 bases and J by 4 bases, with 8 bases left in between. The CDR3 totals 13 residues. CDR1 and CDR2 from the germline V gene are LNHDA and SQIVND (reference sequence). CDR3 sequence: CASSPEDNEKLFF. In nucleotides, the CDR3 is TGTGCCAGTAGTCCTGAGGATAATGAAAAACTGTTTTTT.

V and J are TRBV5-4 and TRBJ2-5; the D gene is possibly TRBD2 (5 bases). The germline CDR1 and CDR2 sequences are SGHNT and YYREEE (reference sequence). The CDR3 is 12 residues long. The ends were cut back, 4 bases at V and 4 bases at J, with 8 bases in the middle. The CDR3 sequence is CASSRERETQYF. The CDR3 bases are TGTGCCAGCAGCCGGGAAAGAGAGACCCAGTACTTC.

The CDR3 is CASSFHGRLDTIYF. As DNA, the CDR3 is TGTGCCAGCAGTTTCCATGGTCGACTGGACACCATATATTTT. The chain recombines TRBV28 with TRBJ1-3; D is unclear. Trimming removed 3 bases at V and 8 bases at J, with 14 bases between. From germline, CDR1 is MDHEN and CDR2 SYDVKM. The CDR3 totals 14 residues.

This chain joins TRBV6-1 and TRBJ1-2; possibly TRBD1 for D (5 bases). V gave up 2 bases and J gave up 7 bases, with 11 bases separating them. Germline CDR1 and CDR2: MNHNS and SASEGT. The CDR3 sequence is 13 residues long. The CDR3 bases are TGTGCCAGCAGTGAATGGAGGGGCCTTGGCTACACCTTC. The encoded protein is CASSEWRGLGYTF.

The chain employs TRBV4-1 and TRBJ1-6; TRBD1 matches 8 bases. V trimming: 5 bases; J trimming: 0 bases; junction bases outside the gene matches: 3. Germline-derived CDR1 and CDR2 are MGHRA and YSYEKL. The CDR3 totals 16 residues. The CDR3 DNA follows: TGCGCCAGCAGCGAAACAGGGGGCTCCTATAATTCACCCCTCCACTTT. The encoded protein is CASSETGGSYNSPLHF.

V and J are TRBV5-6 and TRBJ1-5; D not resolved. Between the trimmed V and J ends, which lost 0 bases and 2 bases, there was a span of 9 bases. The V gene's germline CDR1 is SGHDT and CDR2 YYEEEE. This CDR3 is 15 amino acids long. CDR3: CASSLAGKGNQPQHF. The DNA of the CDR3 is TGTGCCAGCAGCTTGGCCGGGAAGGGCAATCAGCCCCAGCATTTT.